One and the same sample provided the 12 T cell receptor beta chains below, sequenced in a study of molecular identifiers for immune sequencing clone quantification. One entry per CDR3 protein results from TCRdb running MiXCR on the PCR reads. The table has more than 300,000 distinct CDR3 sequences, around a fifth seen once. Sample: naive CD8+ T cells from blood, with Jurkat cell RNA spiked in. Subset in this sample: FACS-sorted CD8+CD4-CCR7+CD45RA+ naive T cells. The receptors were sampled from a human donor in good health. Some libraries in this study had Jurkat cell RNA spiked in.

The chain is built from TRBV28 and TRBJ2-1; 9 nucleotides align to TRBD1. Germline trimming cut 6 bases from V and 7 bases from J; bases unmatched to any gene: 10. The CDR3 sequence is 15 residues long. Germline values: CDR1 MDHEN, CDR2 SYDVKM. Here the CDR3 reads CASSFGQGRLNEQFF. The CDR3 DNA is TGTGCCAGCAGCTTTGGACAGGGGCGCCTAAATGAGCAGTTCTTC.

There are many counts of this clonotype. One end of the junction fails to match germline, which may point to a read error. This rearrangement joins TRBV27 to TRBJ2-7; TRBD1 matches at 8 bases. Per germline, CDR1 MNHEY and CDR2 SMNVEV (reference sequence). The CDR3 spans 14 residues. The CDR3 nucleotides read TGCGCCAGCAGCTTTACAGGGGGTTCCTACGAGCAGTACTTC. Translating it yields CASSFTGGSYEQYF.

This clonotype showed up many times. The CDR3 nucleotides are TGTGCCAGCAGCGTGTTTGGGACTAGCGGGAAGAACACCGGGGAGCTGTTTTTT. Translating gives CASSVFGTSGKNTGELFF. The J gene is TRBJ2-2, the V gene TRBV9, with 13 positions matching TRBD2. Germline lookup yields CDR1 SGDLS and CDR2 YYNGEE. The CDR3 spans 18 residues. The trim removed 2 bases at V and 1 base at J, leaving 5 bases unmatched. The whole variable domain, filled in from reference TRBV9 and TRBJ2-2, reads DSGVTQTPKHLITATGQRVTLRCSPRSGDLSVYWYQQSLDQGLQFLIQYYNGEERAKGNILERFSAQQFPDLHSELNLSSLELGDSALYFCASSVFGTSGKNTGELFFGEGSRLTVL.

This clonotype was detected a few times. This rearrangement joins TRBV3-1 to TRBJ2-7, with 8 positions matching TRBD1. The germline CDR1 and CDR2 sequences are LGHDT and YNNKEL (reference sequence). J was trimmed by 6 bases and V by 8 bases; bases with no gene match: 9. The CDR3 is 13 amino acids. CDR3 sequence reads: CASRDRGSLEQYF. CDR3 sequence (DNA): TGTGCCAGCCGTGACAGGGGCTCCCTCGAGCAGTACTTC.

This clonotype has a count of ten or more. V gene TRBV20-1 combines with J gene TRBJ2-7; no clear D gene. The CDR3 has 13 residues. Trimming pared 5 bases from V and 1 base from J, leaving 12 bases between. CDR1 is DFQATT and CDR2 is SNEGSKA in the germline V gene (reference sequence). The CDR3: CSAARTESYEQYF. The CDR3 nucleotides are TGCAGTGCTGCACGGACCGAGTCCTACGAGCAGTACTTC.

Concerning this clonotype: This may stem from a read error, because a much larger clone lies one nucleotide away. The rearrangement uses TRBV6-5 and TRBJ2-1; D ambiguous. Germline V gives CDR1 MNHEY, CDR2 SVGAGI. The CDR3 consists of 15 residues. The CDR3 loop is CASSYSVPPHNEQLF. The CDR3 nucleotides are TGTGCCAGCAGTTACTCGGTCCCTCCCCACAATGAGCAGCTCTTC.

Regarding this clonotype: This may come from a read error, since a much larger clone is one base off. The chain combines TRBV4-1 with TRBJ1-1; perhaps TRBD1 as D (6 bases). Germline V gene data show CDR1 as MGHRA and CDR2 as YSYEKL. CDR3 length: 13 amino acids. CDR3 sequence reads: CVSSRPGVAEAFF. In nucleotides, the CDR3 is TGCGTCAGCAGCCGGCCAGGGGTGGCTGAAGCTTTCTTT.

Remarks on this clonotype: An end of the junction does not agree with germline; a read error may underlie this. The genes are TRBV7-9 and TRBJ1-1; D is unresolved. The V gene's germline CDR1 is SEHNR and CDR2 FQNEAQ (reference sequence). The CDR3 length is 15 residues. The CDR3: CASSLAEGRNTEASF. As DNA, the CDR3 is TGTGCCAGCAGCTTAGCAGAAGGCCGGAACACTGAAGCTTCCTTT.

The chain joins TRBV10-3 to TRBJ1-5; tentative D call: TRBD1 (5 bases). Trimming cost V 2 bases and J 3 bases, with 8 bases left between them. Germline CDR1 reads ENHRY; CDR2 reads SYGVKD. This CDR3 contains 14 residues. The CDR3 DNA follows: TGTGCCATCAGTGAGGACAGAGTCAATCAGCCCCAGCATTTT. Translated, it gives CAISEDRVNQPQHF.

This clonotype was seen a few times. This chain joins TRBV14 and TRBJ2-1; D could derive from TRBD1 or TRBD2 (5 bases each). The CDR3 contains 16 residues. Germline V gene lookup returns CDR1 SGHDN and CDR2 FVKESK. V gave up 4 bases and J gave up 2 bases, with 15 bases separating them. The CDR3 DNA is TGTGCCAGCAGCCCAGATGAGGGGATCACCTACAATGAGCAGTTCTTC. It yields the protein CASSPDEGITYNEQFF.

This clonotype showed up many times. V is TRBV7-9 and J is TRBJ1-3; D gene unclear. Trimming cost V 8 bases and J 3 bases, with 8 bases left between them. The CDR3 loop spans 12 amino acids. CDR1 is SEHNR, CDR2 FQNEAQ, per germline (reference sequence). The CDR3 DNA sequence: TGTGCCAGCCGCCCCATTGGAAACACCATATATTTT. Translated: CASRPIGNTIYF. Full variable domain (outside the CDR3, taken from reference TRBV7-9 and TRBJ1-3): DTGVSQNPRHKITKRGQNVTFRCDPISEHNRLYWYRQTLGQGPEFLTYFQNEAQLEKSRLLSDRFSAERPKGSFSTLEIQRTEQGDSAMYLCASRPIGNTIYFGEGSWLTVV.

This clonotype turned up a few times. This chain uses TRBV4-1 with TRBJ2-7; 7 bases align to TRBD2. Trimming took 1 base from V and 2 from J; bases not matched to a gene: 5. Germline V lookup: CDR1 MGHRA, CDR2 YSYEKL. This CDR3 region has 15 residues. This chain's CDR3 is CASSQGGLGTYEQYF. The DNA of the CDR3 is TGCGCCAGCAGCCAAGGCGGACTAGGGACCTACGAGCAGTACTTC.